This T cell receptor (beta chain) emerged from a study of cytomegalovirus exposure and HLA in healthy donors. Study-level points and caveats: Indistinguishable V segments, including TRBV6-2 and TRBV6-3, were excluded. When analyzed later, a missense DCLRE1C variant was found to be linked to TCR beta V- and J-gene trimming.

This clone was detected once. What it binds is unknown. PCR primers comprised 60 Vbeta and 13 Jbeta primers. TCRdb's table, derived via immunoSEQ multiplex PCR, lists solely in-frame clones and lacks some. The data contain 150,000 or so clones, more than 75% of them singletons. The CDR3 is 14 amino acids. Germline values: CDR1 MDHEN, CDR2 SYDVKM. The J segment lost 2 bases and the V segment lost 3 bases, leaving 1 base of the junction unmatched. Sequencing was done on a sample of PBMCs. The chain recombines TRBV28 with TRBJ2-4; 7 positions match TRBD1. This clonotype was sampled from a woman between 18 and 29 years old in good health and CMV-seronegative. The CDR3 is CASSLTGSKNIQYF. DNA for the CDR3: TGTGCCAGCAGTTTGACAGGGTCCAAAAACATTCAGTACTTC. The complete variable domain, with remaining parts taken from reference TRBV28 and TRBJ2-4, reads DVKVTQSSRYLVKRTGEKVFLECVQDMDHENMFWYRQDPGLGLRLIYFSYDVKMKEKGDIPEGYSVSREKKERFSLILESASTNQTSMYLCASSLTGSKNIQYFGAGTRLSVL.